This TCR beta chain derives from a study of blood T cell repertoires in COVID-19. Study details: Sources were T cells, B-cell-depleted T cells, or PBMCs; the material itself was cDNA or gDNA.

Using immunoSEQ multiplex PCR, the repertoire was profiled, and TCRdb retains in-frame clones only, with some absent. The profile shows roughly 17,000 clones, around 80% of them singletons. CDR3 size: 11 residues. Looked up from germline, CDR1 is DFQATT and CDR2 is SNEGSKA (reference sequence). The V gene is TRBV20-1, the J gene TRBJ1-1; TRBD1 is a possible D gene (5 bases). This clonotype originated in a man aged 55 to 70 with active or convalescent COVID-19. Sequenced: peripheral blood. As DNA, the CDR3 is TGCAGCCCCAGGGTGAACACTGAAGCTTTCTTT. It is translated as CSPRVNTEAFF.